The clone carrying this T cell receptor (beta chain) was detected ten times or more. RNA transcripts gave rise to amplified TCR beta CDR3 regions. HTBI primers were used for first-round RT-PCR of the TCR CDR3. TCRdb used MiXCR to reprocess the multiplex PCR reads, holding one entry per CDR3 protein. The sample lists more than 550,000 distinct CDR3 sequences; around 16% were seen once. The ends were cut back, 3 bases at V and 6 bases at J, with 18 bases in the middle. This CDR3 spans 14 amino acids. Germline-derived CDR1 and CDR2 are DFQATT and SNEGSKA (reference sequence). This specimen belongs to a study of T cells in Graves' hyperthyroidism and ophthalmopathy.

This chain connects TRBV20-1 to TRBJ2-7; D could derive from TRBD1 or TRBD2 (6 bases each). The receptor comes from a man aged 45-65 years with Graves' hyperthyroidism. Sample: blood. The CDR3 DNA follows: TGCAGTGCTAGTGGGGGGCGAGAGGGTCCCGAGCAGTACTTC. Amino acids: CSASGGREGPEQYF.